This entry lists 7 T cell receptor beta chains sequenced from one sample in a study of CD8 T cells in ankylosing spondylitis. Study-wide points: Made up of eight highly homologous variants, a TCR beta motif appeared characteristic of ankylosing spondylitis blood.

TCRdb independently ran MiXCR on the 5' RACE reads; one entry per CDR3 protein. Here the sample spans about 440,000 distinct CDR3 sequences, roughly 17% being singletons. For these receptors, no antigen is known. Source material: blood, either unsorted or a sorted T cell fraction (not recorded which). These receptors all stem from a male donor with ankylosing spondylitis.

This clonotype has a handful of counts. This chain uses TRBV7-2 with TRBJ1-1; 10 nucleotides agree with TRBD1. The trim removed 8 bases at V and 4 bases at J, leaving 7 bases unmatched. CDR3 length equals 14 residues. Germline CDR1 reads SGHTA; CDR2 reads FQGNSA. CDR3 bases: TGTGCCAGCTCGCAGACAGGGGGCTTCACTGAAGCTTTCTTT. It specifies CASSQTGGFTEAFF.

The chain has TRBV25-1 and TRBJ1-1; the D gene is possibly TRBD1 (6 bases). Looked up from germline, CDR1 is MGHDK and CDR2 is SYGVNS. The V end was cut by 6 bases, the J end by 1 base, with 12 bases between. The length of the CDR3 is 14 residues. The CDR3: CASSAGVGNTEAFF. CDR3 DNA: TGTGCCAGCAGCGCAGGGGTCGGGAACACTGAAGCTTTCTTT.

This clonotype was counted between two and nine times. CDR3 amino acids: CSARRASNTGELFF. DNA for the CDR3: TGCAGTGCCCGTCGGGCCTCGAACACCGGGGAGCTGTTTTTT. The chain recombines TRBV20-1 with TRBJ2-2; no reliable D call. Germline V gene sequence: CDR1 DFQATT, CDR2 SNEGSKA (reference sequence). The CDR3 sequence is 14 residues long. The V and J ends lost 6 bases and 0 bases respectively, with 11 bases between them.

The chain recombines TRBV5-1 with TRBJ2-4; D remains unclear. Germline V gives CDR1 SGHRS, CDR2 YFSETQ. The germline V and J ends were trimmed by 0 bases and 0 bases, with 7 bases remaining between them. This CDR3 spans 15 amino acids. The CDR3 DNA sequence: TGCGCCAGCAGCTTGGCTCAAGTAGCCAAAAACATTCAGTACTTC. Translation: CASSLAQVAKNIQYF.

This clonotype showed up many times. The chain has TRBV5-1 and TRBJ2-5; TRBD1 is a possible D gene (6 bases). The CDR3 sequence is 13 residues long. Germline V gene sequence: CDR1 SGHRS, CDR2 YFSETQ. Trimming left V 4 bases short and J 5 bases short, with 12 bases between. The CDR3: CASSEDSGETQYF. CDR3 DNA: TGCGCCAGCAGCGAGGACAGTGGGGAGACCCAGTACTTC. Supplemented by reference TRBV5-1 and TRBJ2-5, the full variable domain reads KAGVTQTPRYLIKTRGQQVTLSCSPISGHRSVSWYQQTPGQGLQFLFEYFSETQRNKGNFPGRFSGRQFSNSRSEMNVSTLELGDSALYLCASSEDSGETQYFGPGTRLLVL.

This clonotype has a handful of counts. The V gene is TRBV11-1, the J gene TRBJ2-3, with 10 bases that match TRBD1. The germline V gene encodes CDR1 SGHAT and CDR2 FQDESV (reference sequence). The ends lost 5 bases at V and 4 bases at J; junction bases unmatched: 6. The CDR3 loop spans 15 amino acids. The CDR3 nucleotides are TGTGCCAGCAGCCCGGGACAGGGGTTTCCAGATACGCAGTATTTT. Protein product: CASSPGQGFPDTQYF. Full variable domain (outside the CDR3, taken from reference TRBV11-1 and TRBJ2-3): EAEVAQSPRYKITEKSQAVAFWCDPISGHATLYWYRQILGQGPELLVQFQDESVVDDSQLPKDRFSAERLKGVDSTLKIQPAELGDSAMYLCASSPGQGFPDTQYFGPGTRLTVL.

This clonotype came up a few times. The rearrangement links TRBV6-5 to TRBJ2-7, with 8 bases aligning to TRBD2. Germline CDR1 is MNHEY and CDR2 is SVGAGI. The CDR3 runs to 16 residues. V gave up 0 bases and J gave up 7 bases; unmatched junction bases: 11. The CDR3 protein is CASSYSILAVGEEQYF. The CDR3 DNA is TGTGCCAGCAGTTACTCGATACTAGCGGTGGGAGAAGAGCAGTACTTC.